This T cell receptor beta chain was profiled in a study of radiation and T cells in renal cell carcinoma. Documented time point: blood 2 weeks post-SBRT. The treatment was: 15 Gy SBRT to primary tumor, nephrectomy 4 weeks later. This renal cell carcinoma was of the clear cell type. On this clone itself: Antigen unknown.

Study findings and constraints: In blood, top tumor clones expanded by 2 weeks, shrinking by 4.

V was cut by 5 bases and J by 5 bases, with 11 bases left in between. Germline lookup yields CDR1 MNHNS and CDR2 SASEGT. CDR3 size: 13 residues. Here immunoSEQ multiplex PCR was the method, and the copy in TCRdb shows in-frame clones only, minus some. The sample holds 100,000 to 150,000 clones, around 85% seen once. The starting material was blood, obtained from a patient whose treatment included radiotherapy and nephrectomy. V gene TRBV6-1 combines with J gene TRBJ2-3, with D perhaps TRBD1 (6 bases). The receptor was isolated from a man between 50 and 59 years old with renal cell carcinoma. The CDR3 reads CASSTGQVDTQYF. In DNA, the CDR3 is TGTGCCAGCAGTACAGGGCAGGTAGATACGCAGTATTTT.